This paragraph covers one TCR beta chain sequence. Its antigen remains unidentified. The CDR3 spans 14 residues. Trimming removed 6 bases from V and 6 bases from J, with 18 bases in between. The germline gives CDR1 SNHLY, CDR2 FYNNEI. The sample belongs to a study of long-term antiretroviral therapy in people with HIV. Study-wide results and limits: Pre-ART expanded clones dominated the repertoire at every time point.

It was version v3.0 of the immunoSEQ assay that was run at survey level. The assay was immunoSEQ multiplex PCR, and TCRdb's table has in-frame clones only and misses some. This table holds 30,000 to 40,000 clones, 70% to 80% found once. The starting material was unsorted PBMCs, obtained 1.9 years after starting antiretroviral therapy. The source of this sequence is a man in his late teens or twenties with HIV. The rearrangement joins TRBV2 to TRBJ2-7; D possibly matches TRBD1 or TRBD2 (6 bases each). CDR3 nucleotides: TGTGCCAGCAGCCCAGAGGGGGGCCCGGTCGAGCAGTACTTC. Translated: CASSPEGGPVEQYF.